The rows below give T cell receptor beta chains drawn from one sample of a study of blood T cell repertoires in COVID-19. The method was immunoSEQ multiplex PCR; TCRdb's version includes in-frame clones alone and lacks a portion of them. Of 75,000 to 80,000 clones detected, about 87% appear once; the ten largest clones hold over 8.5%. The specimen was peripheral blood. The receptors shown here come from a human donor in a cohort sampled during active COVID-19. The CDR3 runs from the conserved cysteine through the conserved F or W. The D gene is left open where the match is weak. Some rows have no size entry. The others give once, few or many, or a class for an expanded clone.

DNA,CDR3,D,V,J,size
TGTGCCAGCAGTCCGGACGGAGGGCGCGATCAGCCCCAGCATTTT,CASSPDGGRDQPQHF,.,TRBV27,TRBJ1-5,few
TGCGCCAGCAGCTTGGAATTTACCAGGGGGACCGAGCAGTACTTC,CASSLEFTRGTEQYF,TRBD1,TRBV5-1,TRBJ2-7,.
TGTGCCAGCAGCGTAGGAGCGGGAGTATCCTACGAGCAGTACTTC,CASSVGAGVSYEQYF,TRBD2,TRBV9,TRBJ2-7,.
TGTGCCACCCAGTTGGTCAATCAGCCCCAGCATTTT,CATQLVNQPQHF,.,TRBV15,TRBJ1-5,.
TGTGCCAGCAGACCCGGGACAGGGAACTACGAGCAGTACTTC,CASRPGTGNYEQYF,TRBD1,TRBV5-6,TRBJ2-7,.
TGTGCCAGCACCCTTCCAGCGGGAGCTTGGACAGATACGCAGTATTTT,CASTLPAGAWTDTQYF,TRBD2,TRBV7-2,TRBJ2-3,.
TGTACCAGCAGCCGGGACAGGGGACGAAACAATGAGCAGTTCTTC,CTSSRDRGRNNEQFF,TRBD1,TRBV28,TRBJ2-1,.
TGTGCCAGCAGCCAAGATGGGCGGGGGCCCCCCTCTGGGGCCAACGTCCTGACTTTC,CASSQDGRGPPSGANVLTF,.,TRBV4-2,TRBJ2-6,.
TGTGCCAGTAGTATCAGGGGGGTCACTGAAGCTTTCTTT,CASSIRGVTEAFF,TRBD1,TRBV19,TRBJ1-1,.
TGTGCCAGCACTCCCCGACTCGAACAGGGGCATGGCTACACCTTC,CASTPRLEQGHGYTF,TRBD1,TRBV6-6,TRBJ1-2,.
TGTGCCAGCAGCCCGAGGACAGGACCGAACACTGAAGCTTTCTTT,CASSPRTGPNTEAFF,TRBD1,TRBV7-9,TRBJ1-1,few
TGCGCCAGCAGCTGGGGACAGGGAGGGGAGACCCAGTACTTC,CASSWGQGGETQYF,TRBD1,TRBV5-1,TRBJ2-5,.
TGCAGTGCTAGTACGGGGGGCGGTTATGCTCTTGGCTACACCTTC,CSASTGGGYALGYTF,.,TRBV20-1,TRBJ1-2,.
TGTGCCAGCAGCTGGGGGGACAGTCATTCACCCCTCCACTTT,CASSWGDSHSPLHF,TRBD1,TRBV7-9,TRBJ1-6,.
TGTGCCACCAGCAGAGATCCGGGACAGGGGTACTATGGCTACACCTTC,CATSRDPGQGYYGYTF,TRBD1,TRBV15,TRBJ1-2,.
TGTGCCAGCAGCTTCACCGGGACTAGCCTTATAGCCTACGAGCAGTACTTC,CASSFTGTSLIAYEQYF,TRBD2,TRBV11-2,TRBJ2-7,.
TGTGCCAGCAGCGTAGCTGTCTACAATGAGCAGTTCTTC,CASSVAVYNEQFF,.,TRBV12-3/TRBV12-4,TRBJ2-1,.
TGTGCCAGCAGTTTTTTTGCCGGGGGTCCTAGCTATGGCTACACCTTC,CASSFFAGGPSYGYTF,.,TRBV28,TRBJ1-2,.
TGTGCCAGCAGCCAAGAGGGGCAGGCGAACTATGGCTACACCTTC,CASSQEGQANYGYTF,.,TRBV4-2,TRBJ1-2,.
TGTGCCAGCAGCTTTGGGGGCAGGGTGGTTGTTGAGCAGTTCTTC,CASSFGGRVVVEQFF,.,TRBV11-2,TRBJ2-1,.
TGTGCCAGCCGGAAAGACCTGGGACTAGCGGGAGGGCCTGCCAAAAACATTCAGTACTTC,CASRKDLGLAGGPAKNIQYF,TRBD2,TRBV27,TRBJ2-4,.
TGTGCCAGCAGTCGTGGGGGAGGGGTGCAGCCCCAGCATTTT,CASSRGGGVQPQHF,.,TRBV7-7,TRBJ1-5,.
TGTGCCAGCAGCACGACAGGGAAAACTGAAGCTTTCTTT,CASSTTGKTEAFF,TRBD1,TRBV12-3/TRBV12-4,TRBJ1-1,.
TGTGCCAGTAGTCAGGACAGGGCTAATGAAAAACTGTTTTTT,CASSQDRANEKLFF,TRBD1,TRBV19,TRBJ1-4,.
TGTGCCAGTAGTAAGACAGGGGAAACTGGAAACACCATATATTTT,CASSKTGETGNTIYF,TRBD1,TRBV19,TRBJ1-3,.